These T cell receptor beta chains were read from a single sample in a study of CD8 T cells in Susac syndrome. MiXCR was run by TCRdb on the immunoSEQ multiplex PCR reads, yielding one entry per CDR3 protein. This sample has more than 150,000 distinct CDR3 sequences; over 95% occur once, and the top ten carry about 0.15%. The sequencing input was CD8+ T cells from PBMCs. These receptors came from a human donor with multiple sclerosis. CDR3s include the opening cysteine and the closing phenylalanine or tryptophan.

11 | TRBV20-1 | CSARAENEQYF
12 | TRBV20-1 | CSALIRSYGAFF
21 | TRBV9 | CASSGRPRSSQGGGYTDTQYF
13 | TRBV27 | CASSLGSYYEQYF
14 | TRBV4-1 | CASSSRTATGELFF
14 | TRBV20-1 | CSARNRGYYTEAFF
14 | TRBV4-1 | CASSQDLGVSEQYF
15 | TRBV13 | CASSPTGTGKETQYF
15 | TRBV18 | CASSPGLVRTDTQYF
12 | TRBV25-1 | CASRDPGTEAFF
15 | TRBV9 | CASSAGSGSYNEQFF
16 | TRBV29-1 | CSVEGVGRADDNEQFF
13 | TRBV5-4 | CASSLVPIGEAFF
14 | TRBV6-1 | CASSEGGWPGELFF
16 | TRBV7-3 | CASGPTGLAGADTQYF
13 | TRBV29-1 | CSVEDMDSPREFF
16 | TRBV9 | CASSVGSGAWTDTQYF
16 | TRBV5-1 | CASSLAGGQSTDTQYF
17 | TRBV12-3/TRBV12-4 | CASSPRGSGGPVETQYF
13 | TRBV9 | CASSVQGDYGYTF
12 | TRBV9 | CASSGNSDGYTF
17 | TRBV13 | CASSLVRAGQGTIRQFF
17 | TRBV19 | CASSIGVGTTGNQPQHF
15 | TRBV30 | CAWSKRLDRTETQYF
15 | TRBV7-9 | CASSLGGRENTEAFF
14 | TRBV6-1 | CASKASGEADTQYF
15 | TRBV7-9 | CASSLGVLSTDTQYF
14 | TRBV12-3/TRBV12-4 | CASSYGTVNEKLFF
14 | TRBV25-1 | CASSEYGLDQPQHF
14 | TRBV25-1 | CASSEWGTGYEAFF
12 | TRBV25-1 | CASSEINTEAFF
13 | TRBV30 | CAWSATGPGELFF
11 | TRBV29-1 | CSVVENTEAFF
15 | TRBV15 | CATSRDKAVNQPQHF
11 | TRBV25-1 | CASSAAYEQYF
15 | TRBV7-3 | CASSSDGYSTDTQYF
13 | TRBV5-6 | CASRPGQGWSYTF
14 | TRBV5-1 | CASSPPGQSYEQYF
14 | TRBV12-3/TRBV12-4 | CASSAPWLANEQFF